This T cell receptor (beta chain) was identified in a study of CD8 T cells in Susac syndrome. General study points: It was acknowledged by the study that relatively few individuals were included in its TCR sequencing and HLA analysis.

Sequencing of TCR beta was performed on blood CD8+ and CD4+ T cells. This clonotype showed up just a few times. Antigen specificity is unknown. V was clipped by 1 base and J by 13 bases, with 11 bases between them. Per the germline V gene, CDR1 is LGHDT and CDR2 is YNNKEL (reference sequence). The CDR3 has 13 amino acids. RNA, at about 0.45 to 1 ug, was reverse transcribed with random hexamers. Multiplex immunoSEQ PCR targeted 54 Vbeta and 13 Jbeta TCR beta segments. Via MiXCR, TCRdb re-called the immunoSEQ multiplex PCR reads, giving one row per CDR3 protein. The repertoire holds 100,000 to 150,000 distinct CDR3 sequences, 85% to 95% seen once, with roughly 0.32% in the top ten.

This chain joins TRBV3-1 and TRBJ1-6, with D uncertain. What was sequenced was CD8+ T cells from PBMCs. The TCR sequence derives from a human donor with multiple sclerosis. The CDR3 loop is CASSQALQSPLHF. The CDR3 region has the DNA TGTGCCAGCAGCCAAGCCCTCCAATCCCCCCTCCACTTT.